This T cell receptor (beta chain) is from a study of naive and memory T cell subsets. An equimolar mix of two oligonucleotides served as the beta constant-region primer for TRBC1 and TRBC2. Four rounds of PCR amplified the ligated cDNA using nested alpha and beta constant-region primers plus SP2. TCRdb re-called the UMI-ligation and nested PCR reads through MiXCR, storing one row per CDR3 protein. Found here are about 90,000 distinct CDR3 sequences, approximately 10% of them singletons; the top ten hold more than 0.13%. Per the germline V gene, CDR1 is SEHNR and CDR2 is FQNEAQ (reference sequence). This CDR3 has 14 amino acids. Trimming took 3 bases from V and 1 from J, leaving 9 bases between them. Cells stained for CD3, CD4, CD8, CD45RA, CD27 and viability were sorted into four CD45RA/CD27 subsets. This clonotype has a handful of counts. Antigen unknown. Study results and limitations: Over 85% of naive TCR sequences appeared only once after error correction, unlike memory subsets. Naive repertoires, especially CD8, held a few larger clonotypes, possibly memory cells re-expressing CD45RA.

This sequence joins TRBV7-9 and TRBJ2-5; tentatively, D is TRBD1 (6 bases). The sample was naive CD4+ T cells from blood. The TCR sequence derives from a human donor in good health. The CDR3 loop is CASSLRTVQETQYF. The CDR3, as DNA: TGTGCCAGCAGCTTGCGGACAGTCCAAGAGACCCAGTACTTC.